The clone carrying this T cell receptor (beta chain) was recorded once. This specimen belongs to a study of pediatric ulcerative colitis. CDR3 length: 14 amino acids. Trimming removed 7 bases from V and 0 bases from J, with 12 bases in between. The germline V gene has CDR1 SEHNR and CDR2 FQNEAQ (reference sequence). Sequencing was at survey level. Generated by immunoSEQ multiplex PCR, the TCRdb table keeps only in-frame clones and is missing some. This sample has some 5,000 clones, with 85% to 95% found just once. The TCR sequence derives from a boy under 18 who was a control in a study of pediatric ulcerative colitis. The source material was blood. The chain couples TRBV7-9 to TRBJ1-2; the D gene is possibly TRBD1 (6 bases). The CDR3 here is CASTSRGSNYGYTF. The CDR3 coding sequence is TGTGCCAGCACCTCCAGGGGTTCTAACTATGGCTACACCTTC.